These 31 T cell receptor beta chains were sequenced from one sample in a study of blood T cell repertoires in COVID-19. Method: immunoSEQ multiplex PCR; TCRdb's copy keeps in-frame clones and lacks some. The sample has a few hundred thousand clones; around 84% are singletons. The sequenced sample consisted of peripheral blood. The receptors originated from a human donor with acute or convalescent COVID-19. The donor label of this sample is uncertain.

This chain uses TRBV30 with TRBJ2-7, with D tentatively TRBD1 (5 bases). Germline V gene lookup returns CDR1 GTSNPN and CDR2 SVGIG (reference sequence). Trimming shortened V by 2 bases and J by 3 bases, and 14 bases separated the two germline ends. This CDR3 is 14 amino acids long. CDR3 nucleotide sequence: TGTGCCTGGAGTCCCCCAGGGTCGGACTACGAGCAGTACTTC. Translation gives CAWSPPGSDYEQYF.

V and J are TRBV3-1 (or the pseudogene TRBV3-2) and TRBJ2-3, with TRBD2 matching over 13 bases. Germline trimming cut 4 bases from V and 4 bases from J; bases unmatched to any gene: 5. The CDR3 loop spans 16 amino acids. The V gene's germline CDR1 is LGHDT and CDR2 YNNKEL (reference sequence). The CDR3 nucleotides are TGTGCCAGCAGCCCCCCGACTAGCGGGGGGTCAGATACGCAGTATTTT. Translated, it gives CASSPPTSGGSDTQYF.

This clone was seen only a few times. This chain joins TRBV19 and TRBJ2-7; D not resolved. This CDR3 comprises 14 residues. V lost 6 bases and J lost 3, with 15 bases in between. Per the germline V gene, CDR1 is LNHDA and CDR2 is SQIVND (reference sequence). Written as DNA, the CDR3 is TGTGCCAGTAGCGACTTTGGCTTAAGCTACGAGCAGTACTTC. This codes for CASSDFGLSYEQYF.

V gene TRBV28 combines with J gene TRBJ2-1; 9 bases map to TRBD1. The CDR3 sequence is 16 residues long. The V gene's germline CDR1 is MDHEN and CDR2 SYDVKM. J gave up 7 bases and V 4 bases, and 11 bases lay outside the gene matches. The CDR3 bases are TGTGCCAGCAGTTCCCCCCCGGGACAGGGAAGGAATGAGCAGTTCTTC. This codes for CASSSPPGQGRNEQFF.

The chain recombines TRBV5-5 with TRBJ1-5; no reliable D call. The V gene lost 4 bases and the J gene lost 4 bases, with 9 bases spanning the gap. In germline, CDR1 is SGHKS, CDR2 YYEKEE (reference sequence). This CDR3 spans 13 amino acids. The CDR3 sequence is CASSPRPNQPQHF. The CDR3 region has the DNA TGTGCCAGCAGCCCTAGGCCAAATCAGCCCCAGCATTTT.

This clone appeared a few times. This CDR3 reads CASIQQAAGSGYTF. The CDR3 bases are TGTGCCAGCATCCAACAGGCCGCTGGAAGTGGCTACACCTTC. The chain uses TRBV2 and TRBJ1-2; TRBD1 might be the D (5 bases). The V gene lost 7 bases and the J gene lost 7 bases, with 19 bases spanning the gap. From germline, CDR1 is SNHLY and CDR2 FYNNEI. The CDR3 runs 14 residues.

The genes are TRBV6-6 and TRBJ2-1, with a possible D match to TRBD2 (5 bases). Germline CDR1 MNHNY, CDR2 SVGAGI (reference sequence). V was pared by 7 bases and J by 4 bases, with 17 bases between. The CDR3 totals 15 residues. Here the CDR3 reads CASTERVTIYNEQFF. The CDR3 DNA reads as TGTGCCAGCACGGAGAGGGTAACAATTTACAATGAGCAGTTCTTC.

The chain's CDR3 is CASSGGTGTEAFF. As DNA, the CDR3 is TGTGCCAGCTCGGGAGGGACAGGGACTGAAGCTTTCTTT. The chain combines TRBV18 with TRBJ1-1; 9 bases match TRBD1. CDR1 and CDR2 (germline): KGHSH, LQKENI. This CDR3 has 13 amino acids. Unmatched junction bases numbered 4, after V lost 6 bases and J lost 5 bases. Based on the CDR3 plus reference TRBV18 and TRBJ1-1, the full variable domain is NAGVMQNPRHLVRRRGQEARLRCSPMKGHSHVYWYRQLPEEGLKFMVYLQKENIIDESGMPKERFSAEFPKEGPSILRIQQVVRGDSAAYFCASSGGTGTEAFFGQGTRLTVV.

The table lists this clone with a few counts. The chain has TRBV6-5 and TRBJ2-6; a possible D gene is TRBD1 (5 bases). This CDR3 is built from 15 residues. V lost 6 bases to trimming and J lost 0 bases, with 9 bases between them. Germline V gene sequence: CDR1 MNHEY, CDR2 SVGAGI. The DNA of the CDR3 is TGTGCCAGCAGGCCTAGGGGCTCTGGGGCCAACGTCCTGACTTTC. Its translation is CASRPRGSGANVLTF.

In its sample, this clone was seen a few times. This rearrangement joins TRBV6-5 to TRBJ1-5, with 8 bases identical to TRBD1. The CDR3 has 14 residues. Germline CDR1 is MNHEY and CDR2 is SVGAGI. Trimming cost V 7 bases and J 2 bases; bases outside gene matches: 4. CDR3 nucleotide sequence: TGTGCCAGCAAGGTGGGACAGGGCAATCAGCCCCAGCATTTT. It encodes CASKVGQGNQPQHF.

This sequence joins TRBV28 and TRBJ1-2; 9 bases map to TRBD1. This CDR3 is 18 amino acids long. The germline gives CDR1 MDHEN, CDR2 SYDVKM. With V trimmed by 6 bases and J by 3 bases, 17 bases remained unmatched. CDR3 protein: CASRGAGTGRSYDYGYTF. DNA for the CDR3: TGTGCCAGCAGGGGGGCCGGGACAGGGAGGTCGTATGACTATGGCTACACCTTC.

J is TRBJ1-1 and V is TRBV9, with D unresolved. V lost 0 bases and J 1 base, leaving 10 bases between the germline ends. CDR1 is SGDLS and CDR2 is YYNGEE in the germline V gene. The CDR3 covers 15 residues. The chain's CDR3 is CASSVVTGSNTEAFF. The CDR3, as DNA: TGTGCCAGCAGCGTAGTCACGGGATCGAACACTGAAGCTTTCTTT. The whole variable domain, remainder taken from reference TRBV9 and TRBJ1-1, is DSGVTQTPKHLITATGQRVTLRCSPRSGDLSVYWYQQSLDQGLQFLIQYYNGEERAKGNILERFSAQQFPDLHSELNLSSLELGDSALYFCASSVVTGSNTEAFFGQGTRLTVV.

The CDR3 loop reads CASSRKLPEQYF. CDR3 bases: TGTGCCAGCAGCCGAAAACTTCCCGAGCAGTACTTC. This rearrangement joins TRBV2 to TRBJ2-7; D is uncertain. Trimming took off 6 bases at V and 6 bases at J, with 12 bases between the two ends. Germline V gene sequence: CDR1 SNHLY, CDR2 FYNNEI. There are 12 residues in the CDR3.

J is TRBJ1-1 and V is TRBV23-1; 8 bases are shared with TRBD1. TRBV23-1 is an ORF, and what it does is uncertain. This CDR3 has 16 residues. V gave up 0 bases and J gave up 0 bases; unmatched junction bases: 3. Written as DNA, the CDR3 is TGCGCCAGCAGTCAATCGACAGGGGCGATGAACACTGAAGCTTTCTTT. Its translation is CASSQSTGAMNTEAFF.

The chain employs TRBV11-2 and TRBJ2-7, with D possibly TRBD1 on 6 matching bases. The CDR3 extends over 17 amino acids. V lost 5 bases and J 0 bases, leaving 20 bases between the germline ends. From germline, CDR1 is SGHAT and CDR2 FQNNGV. In nucleotides, the CDR3 is TGTGCCAGCAGCGATCATTATGGGGGCAAGGCCTCCTACGAGCAGTACTTC. Amino acid sequence: CASSDHYGGKASYEQYF.

The chain combines TRBV6-6 with TRBJ1-4, with D perhaps TRBD1 (6 bases). CDR1 and CDR2 (germline): MNHNY, SVGAGI (reference sequence). Trimming took 0 bases from V and 8 from J, leaving 16 bases between them. The CDR3 totals 16 residues. CDR3 sequence reads: CASSYSISAGVEKLFF. The CDR3 DNA follows: TGTGCCAGCAGTTACTCGATTTCGGCAGGGGTCGAAAAACTGTTTTTT.

The chain recombines TRBV9 with TRBJ2-1, with 10 bases that match TRBD1. Germline V gene lookup returns CDR1 SGDLS and CDR2 YYNGEE. The CDR3 is 17 amino acids. V dropped 4 bases and J dropped 7; count of bases not matched to a gene: 14. Written as DNA, the CDR3 is TGTGCCAGCAGCCCCGGGCCCGGGACAGGGGACAGGAATGAGCAGTTCTTC. It codes for CASSPGPGTGDRNEQFF. Filled out from reference TRBV9 and TRBJ2-1, the complete variable domain reads DSGVTQTPKHLITATGQRVTLRCSPRSGDLSVYWYQQSLDQGLQFLIQYYNGEERAKGNILERFSAQQFPDLHSELNLSSLELGDSALYFCASSPGPGTGDRNEQFFGPGTRLTVL.

The chain couples TRBV19 to TRBJ1-2; TRBD1 is a possible D gene (5 bases). The germline V gene encodes CDR1 LNHDA and CDR2 SQIVND (reference sequence). The CDR3 totals 13 residues. V lost 6 bases, J lost 8 bases, and 16 bases lay in between. The CDR3: CASRTTGERGYTF. The CDR3 bases are TGTGCCAGTAGAACAACAGGTGAAAGGGGCTACACCTTC. Filled out from reference TRBV19 and TRBJ1-2, the complete variable domain reads DGGITQSPKYLFRKEGQNVTLSCEQNLNHDAMYWYRQDPGQGLRLIYYSQIVNDFQKGDIAEGYSVSREKKESFPLTVTSAQKNPTAFYLCASRTTGERGYTFGSGTRLTVV.

The CDR3 reads CASSRGGANGYTF. The CDR3 DNA follows: TGTGCCAGCTCGAGGGGGGGCGCAAATGGCTACACCTTC. The V and J genes are TRBV28 and TRBJ1-2, with D perhaps TRBD1 (6 bases). V lost 8 bases, J lost 6 bases, and 16 bases lay in between. This CDR3 spans 13 amino acids. Germline V CDR1 and CDR2: MDHEN, SYDVKM.

This rearrangement joins TRBV5-1 to TRBJ2-1, with D possibly being TRBD2 (5 bases). This CDR3 is built from 15 residues. The V end lost 4 bases, the J end lost 5 bases, and 16 bases lay between the germline ends. Germline assignment: CDR1 SGHRS and CDR2 YFSETQ. DNA of the CDR3: TGCGCCAGCAGCCCGTCCCTGGGGAGTGACAATGAGCAGTTCTTC. This translates into CASSPSLGSDNEQFF.

The CDR3 loop reads CASSQEGSGKAFF. The CDR3 DNA reads as TGTGCCAGCAGCCAAGAGGGCTCAGGGAAAGCTTTCTTT. V gene TRBV3-1 (or the pseudogene TRBV3-2) combines with J gene TRBJ1-1; a weak D match, TRBD1 (5 bases). The CDR3 totals 13 residues. CDR1 and CDR2 (germline): LGHDT, YNNKEL (reference sequence). V was shortened by 0 bases and J by 9 bases, with 11 bases between the two germline ends.

This clone came up a few times. The chain combines TRBV10-1 with TRBJ1-5, with 10 bases lining up with TRBD1. From germline, CDR1 is WNHNN and CDR2 SYGVQD (reference sequence). This CDR3 region has 17 residues. J gave up 2 bases and V 7 bases, and 11 bases lay outside the gene matches. The CDR3: CASKIDRGREGNQPQHF. For the CDR3, the DNA is TGCGCCAGCAAAATCGACAGGGGGCGAGAGGGCAATCAGCCCCAGCATTTT.

V and J are TRBV2 and TRBJ2-6; 8 bases align to TRBD2. Unmatched junction bases numbered 3, after V lost 8 bases and J lost 3 bases. The CDR3 sequence is 14 residues long. Germline V lookup: CDR1 SNHLY, CDR2 FYNNEI. CDR3 nucleotide sequence: TGTGCCAGCGCGGGGGGTGTTGGGGCCAACGTCCTGACTTTC. Translated: CASAGGVGANVLTF.

The chain couples TRBV4-2 to TRBJ1-4; unclear D gene. The germline CDR1 and CDR2 sequences are LGHNA and YNFKEQ. The CDR3 has 15 residues. Trimming took 1 base from V and 7 from J, leaving 13 bases between them. This CDR3 is CASSQGRAGGEKLFF. The CDR3 coding sequence is TGTGCCAGCAGCCAAGGGAGGGCAGGCGGTGAAAAACTGTTTTTT.

CDR3 coding DNA: TGCAGCGTTCCGGTAGGGAGGGGGTATGGCTACACCTTC. Its translation is CSVPVGRGYGYTF. This chain links TRBV29-1 with TRBJ1-2, with D perhaps matching TRBD1 (6 bases). The CDR3 totals 13 residues. The germline V gene has CDR1 SQVTM and CDR2 ANQGSEA. Trimming removed 5 bases at V and 5 bases at J, with 15 bases between.

The J gene is TRBJ2-7, the V gene TRBV20-1, with D perhaps TRBD1 (5 bases). V was pared by 5 bases and J by 6 bases, with 11 bases between. The germline gives CDR1 DFQATT, CDR2 SNEGSKA (reference sequence). The CDR3 covers 11 residues. The CDR3 nucleotides read TGCAGTGCTGGACATCGGCGCGAGCAGTACTTC. Protein product: CSAGHRREQYF.

This clone was counted between two and nine times. The V call is TRBV4-2, the J call TRBJ1-2; TRBD1 agrees at 7 bases. The CDR3 is made up of 15 amino acids. The junction had 5 bases not matched to a gene; V was cut back by 4 bases and J by 0 bases. CDR1 and CDR2 (germline): LGHNA, YNFKEQ. CDR3 sequence reads: CASSRQQGTNYGYTF. As DNA, the CDR3 is TGTGCCAGCAGCCGACAACAGGGGACTAACTATGGCTACACCTTC.

V is TRBV6-2 or TRBV6-3 and J is TRBJ1-1, with D possibly being TRBD1 (6 bases). In germline, CDR1 is MNHEY, CDR2 SVGEGT. This CDR3 region has 16 residues. V gave up 0 bases and J gave up 4 bases, with 15 bases separating them. The CDR3 spells CASSYSLQGRGTEAFF. In nucleotides, the CDR3 is TGTGCCAGCAGTTACTCTTTACAGGGCCGGGGCACTGAAGCTTTCTTT.

The CDR3, as DNA: TGTGCCAGTAGTACGAGCCGCGAAGCTTTCTTT. Translation: CASSTSREAFF. The rearrangement uses TRBV19 and TRBJ1-1, with D hard to call. The germline V gene encodes CDR1 LNHDA and CDR2 SQIVND (reference sequence). V shed 4 bases and J shed 8 bases, with 8 bases lying between them. The CDR3 sequence is 11 residues long.

The chain couples TRBV11-2 to TRBJ2-4, with 7 nucleotides matching TRBD2. Germline lookup yields CDR1 SGHAT and CDR2 FQNNGV. V dropped 5 bases and J dropped 4; count of bases not matched to a gene: 5. CDR3 length: 14 residues. CDR3 nucleotide sequence: TGTGCCAGCAGCCTCGCCGGGGGGAAAAACATTCAGTACTTC. It translates to CASSLAGGKNIQYF. The variable domain in full, with the rest retrieved from reference TRBV11-2 and TRBJ2-4, is EAGVAQSPRYKIIEKRQSVAFWCNPISGHATLYWYQQILGQGPKLLIQFQNNGVVDDSQLPKDRFSAERLKGVDSTLKIQPAKLEDSAVYLCASSLAGGKNIQYFGAGTRLSVL.

V and J are TRBV4-1 and TRBJ1-2, with D uncertain. The V gene lost 0 bases and the J gene lost 7 bases, with 9 bases spanning the gap. The CDR3 has 13 residues. Germline CDR1 reads MGHRA; CDR2 reads YSYEKL. CDR3 nucleotides: TGCGCCAGCAGCCAAGATAGCTCTTTTGGCTACACCTTC. Its translation: CASSQDSSFGYTF.